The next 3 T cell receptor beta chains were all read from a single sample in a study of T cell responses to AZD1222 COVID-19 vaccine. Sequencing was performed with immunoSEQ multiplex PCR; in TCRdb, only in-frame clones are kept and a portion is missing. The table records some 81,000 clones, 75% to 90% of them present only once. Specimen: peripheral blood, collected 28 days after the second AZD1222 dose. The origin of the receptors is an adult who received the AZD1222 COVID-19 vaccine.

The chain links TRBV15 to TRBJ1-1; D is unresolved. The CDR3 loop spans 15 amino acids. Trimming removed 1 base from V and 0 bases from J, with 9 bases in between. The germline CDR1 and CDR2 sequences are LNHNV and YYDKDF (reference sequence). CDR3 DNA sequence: TGTGCCACCAGCAGAGGTGGAATCATGAACACTGAAGCTTTCTTT. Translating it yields CATSRGGIMNTEAFF.

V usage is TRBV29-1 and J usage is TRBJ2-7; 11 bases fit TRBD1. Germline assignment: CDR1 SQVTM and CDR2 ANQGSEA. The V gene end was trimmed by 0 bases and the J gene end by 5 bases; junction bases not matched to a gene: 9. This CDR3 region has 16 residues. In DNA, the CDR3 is TGCAGCGTTGAAGATCCCCGGACAGGGGGCCCCGACGAGCAGTACTTC. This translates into CSVEDPRTGGPDEQYF.

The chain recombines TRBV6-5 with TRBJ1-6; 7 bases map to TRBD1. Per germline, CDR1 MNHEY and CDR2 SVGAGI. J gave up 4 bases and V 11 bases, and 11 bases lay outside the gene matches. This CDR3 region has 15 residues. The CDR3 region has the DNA TGTGCCGGACAGGATCCTACCAAGTATAATTCACCCCTCCACTTT. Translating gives CAGQDPTKYNSPLHF.